This TCR beta chain appears in the sequencing data of a study of CD8+ T cells in alopecia areata. At the level of the study: Tofacitinib continued for 6 to 18 months and was then withheld for 6 months. Study findings and constraints: Alopecia totalis/universalis scalp especially showed more expanded CD8+ clones than normal scalp.

A remark on this clone: As yet, its antigen is unknown.

It was from alopecia areata patients that lesional scalp punch biopsies and peripheral blood were collected. In each case, RNA was isolated and then reverse transcribed into cDNA as the sequencing template. Assay used: immunoSEQ multiplex PCR; TCRdb lists only in-frame clones, some missing. The sample has over 120,000 clones, about 47% seen once. Germline CDR1 is SQVTM and CDR2 is ANQGSEA. Trimming removed 4 bases at V and 1 base at J, with 7 bases between. The CDR3 has 12 residues. This specimen consisted of CD4+ T cells sorted from blood, obtained at week 0. The TCR comes from a human donor with alopecia areata. The chain is built from TRBV29-1 and TRBJ2-5; unclear D gene. CDR3 in DNA: TGCAGCGTTGGTACTACCCAAGAGACCCAGTACTTC. As protein: CSVGTTQETQYF.